The 24 T cell receptor beta chains below come from one sample, sequenced in a study of graft-versus-host responses after intestinal transplantation. Sequencing was performed with immunoSEQ multiplex PCR; in TCRdb, only in-frame clones are kept and a portion is missing. Found here are about 20,000 clones, more than 30% of them singletons; the top ten hold under 0.95%. Here the sequenced sample was alloreactive CD4+ T cells from a mixed lymphocyte reaction culture, taken before intestinal transplant. Noted subset: CFSE-low proliferating T cells sorted from approximately 6-day pre-transplant mixed lymphocyte reaction (GvH or HvG direction). The source of these receptors is a human patient who received an intestinal transplant.

In its sample, this clone was seen a few times. CDR3 sequence: CASSPRRNLYGYTF. The CDR3 coding sequence is TGTGCCAGCAGCCCTCGAAGGAACCTCTATGGCTACACCTTC. The rearrangement links TRBV7-2 to TRBJ1-2; D is undetermined. The germline V and J ends were trimmed by 5 bases and 4 bases, with 14 bases remaining between them. Germline V lookup: CDR1 SGHTA, CDR2 FQGNSA. The CDR3 is 14 amino acids.

The chain is built from TRBV5-6 and TRBJ1-2; D may be TRBD1 (5 bases). The CDR3 consists of 13 residues. V shed 4 bases and J shed 8 bases, with 15 bases lying between them. Germline values: CDR1 SGHDT, CDR2 YYEEEE. CDR3 DNA: TGTGCCAGCAGCGACAGAGGAAGTATGGGCTACACCTTC. Translation: CASSDRGSMGYTF.

The chain employs TRBV19 and TRBJ1-4, with D hard to call. The germline gives CDR1 LNHDA, CDR2 SQIVND (reference sequence). V lost 7 bases and J lost 0, with 12 bases in between. This CDR3 has 15 amino acids. DNA for the CDR3: TGTGCCAGTATCGCTATCGGTGCAACTAATGAAAAACTGTTTTTT. Residues: CASIAIGATNEKLFF. Based on the CDR3 plus reference TRBV19 and TRBJ1-4, the full variable domain is DGGITQSPKYLFRKEGQNVTLSCEQNLNHDAMYWYRQDPGQGLRLIYYSQIVNDFQKGDIAEGYSVSREKKESFPLTVTSAQKNPTAFYLCASIAIGATNEKLFFGSGTQLSVL.

The rearrangement joins TRBV6-5 to TRBJ2-3; maybe TRBD2 (6 bases). This CDR3 contains 16 residues. Germline-derived CDR1 and CDR2 are MNHEY and SVGAGI. With 4 bases removed from V and 0 bases from J, the gap between germline ends came to 14 bases. This chain's CDR3 is CASSSDRGASTDTQYF. CDR3 nucleotides: TGTGCCAGCAGTTCCGATCGCGGGGCTAGCACAGATACGCAGTATTTT.

By proportion, this clone is medium-sized (0.01 to 0.1%). The V call is TRBV5-6, the J call TRBJ1-3, with TRBD1 as a possible D gene (6 bases). Germline values: CDR1 SGHDT, CDR2 YYEEEE. V lost 4 bases to trimming and J lost 3 bases, with 14 bases between them. The CDR3 consists of 15 residues. The CDR3 sequence is CASSTLTGYGNTIYF. The CDR3 coding sequence is TGTGCCAGCAGCACCCTAACAGGGTATGGAAACACCATATATTTT.

This clone is labeled medium-sized. The rearrangement uses TRBV7-9 and TRBJ1-4, with 9 bases that match TRBD1. V shed 5 bases and J 4 bases; nucleotides not matched to a gene: 5. This CDR3 contains 15 residues. Looked up from germline, CDR1 is SEHNR and CDR2 is FQNEAQ (reference sequence). Here the CDR3 reads CASSKGTGRNEKLFF. CDR3 nucleotide sequence: TGTGCCAGCAGCAAGGGGACAGGGCGTAATGAAAAACTGTTTTTT.

The rearrangement joins TRBV18 to TRBJ2-3; tentatively, D is TRBD1 or TRBD2 (5 bases each). This CDR3 is 15 amino acids long. V shed 3 bases and J shed 5 bases, with 15 bases lying between them. Germline V lookup: CDR1 KGHSH, CDR2 LQKENI. The CDR3 nucleotides read TGTGCCAGCTCACCCGGGGCCCAGGAGAGAGATACGCAGTATTTT. Translated: CASSPGAQERDTQYF.

CDR3 sequence: CASSLGGKGAYEQYF. The CDR3 DNA follows: TGTGCCAGCAGCTTAGGGGGGAAGGGGGCCTACGAGCAGTACTTC. This chain links TRBV7-9 with TRBJ2-7, with D possibly matching TRBD1 (6 bases). Germline values: CDR1 SEHNR, CDR2 FQNEAQ (reference sequence). V was pared by 1 base and J by 2 bases, with 12 bases between. The CDR3 is made up of 15 amino acids.

This clone appeared a few times. The rearrangement links TRBV9 to TRBJ2-5, with TRBD1 identical over 7 bases. The CDR3 covers 13 residues. Germline V lookup: CDR1 SGDLS, CDR2 YYNGEE. The J segment lost 5 bases and the V segment lost 2 bases, leaving 3 bases of the junction unmatched. CDR3 coding DNA: TGTGCCAGCAGCGTGACAGGGCGGGAGACCCAGTACTTC. Translating gives CASSVTGRETQYF.

This chain links TRBV6-1 with TRBJ2-3; no definite D call. Trimming removed 3 bases at V and 9 bases at J, with 7 bases between. This CDR3 has 11 amino acids. Per germline, CDR1 MNHNS and CDR2 SASEGT. In nucleotides, the CDR3 is TGTGCCAGCAGTGATCACGGCACGCAGTATTTT. Its protein is CASSDHGTQYF.

Relative to its sample, this clone is medium-sized. The rearrangement joins TRBV2 to TRBJ1-6; tentatively, D is TRBD1 (6 bases). The germline V gene has CDR1 SNHLY and CDR2 FYNNEI. V was cut by 7 bases and J by 8 bases, with 12 bases left in between. The CDR3 loop spans 13 amino acids. CDR3 residues: CASNSQGHSPLHF. The CDR3, as DNA: TGTGCCAGCAATAGCCAGGGGCATTCACCCCTCCACTTT. Full variable domain (remainder filled in from reference TRBV2 and TRBJ1-6): EPEVTQTPSHQVTQMGQEVILRCVPISNHLYFYWYRQILGQKVEFLVSFYNNEISEKSEIFDDQFSVERPDGSNFTLKIRSTKLEDSAMYFCASNSQGHSPLHFGNGTRLTVT.

The chain is built from TRBV15 and TRBJ2-7; 8 positions agree with TRBD1. Germline CDR1 is LNHNV and CDR2 is YYDKDF (reference sequence). Germline trimming cut 2 bases from V and 1 base from J; bases unmatched to any gene: 7. This CDR3 is 16 amino acids long. The CDR3 DNA follows: TGTGCCACCAGCAGACATGGACAGGGCAAATCCTACGAGCAGTACTTC. Amino acids: CATSRHGQGKSYEQYF.

The chain recombines TRBV6-5 with TRBJ2-7; weak D call: TRBD1 (8 bases). The CDR3 extends over 14 amino acids. Trimming stripped 6 bases from V and 2 bases from J, with 14 bases between. Germline-derived CDR1 and CDR2 are MNHEY and SVGAGI. CDR3: CASRSGTGAYEQYF. DNA of the CDR3: TGTGCCAGCAGAAGCGGGACAGGAGCCTACGAGCAGTACTTC.

This clone turned up a few times. V is TRBV7-2 and J is TRBJ2-3; D not certain. The CDR3 spans 15 residues. The germline CDR1 and CDR2 sequences are SGHTA and FQGNSA. The V end was cut by 1 base, the J end by 4 bases, with 12 bases between. Here the CDR3 reads CASSLVLVGPDTQYF. CDR3 bases: TGTGCCAGCAGCTTAGTTCTAGTGGGTCCAGATACGCAGTATTTT.

The sample holds a few counts of this clone. The gene calls are TRBV2 and TRBJ2-5; 11 bases are shared with TRBD2. The CDR3 totals 17 residues. V shed 5 bases and J 4 bases; nucleotides not matched to a gene: 12. Germline CDR1 and CDR2: SNHLY and FYNNEI. CDR3 protein: CASSWVAGGPRGETQYF. In nucleotides, the CDR3 is TGTGCCAGCAGTTGGGTAGCGGGGGGGCCTAGGGGAGAGACCCAGTACTTC.

The rearrangement joins TRBV2 to TRBJ2-1; D unclear. Germline lookup yields CDR1 SNHLY and CDR2 FYNNEI. This CDR3 comprises 15 residues. Trimming stripped 2 bases from V and 2 bases from J, with 10 bases between. The CDR3 DNA reads as TGTGCCAGCAGTGAAAGGGTAGGCACCTACAATGAGCAGTTCTTC. This encodes CASSERVGTYNEQFF.

This clone was seen only a few times. This sequence joins TRBV6-1 and TRBJ2-5; D may match TRBD1 or TRBD2 (5 bases each). The length of the CDR3 is 14 residues. The germline gives CDR1 MNHNS, CDR2 SASEGT. V was shortened by 1 base and J by 9 bases, with 15 bases between the two germline ends. As DNA, the CDR3 is TGTGCCAGCAGTGAAGTGGGGGTCTTTGGTGCCCAGTACTTC. Translated, it gives CASSEVGVFGAQYF.

V gene TRBV5-4 combines with J gene TRBJ2-5; TRBD2 aligns across 9 bases. CDR1 is SGHNT, CDR2 YYREEE, per germline (reference sequence). This CDR3 comprises 16 residues. The V segment lost 0 bases and the J segment 6 bases; nucleotides outside the gene matches: 9. This CDR3 is CASSLDWRGGLQTQYF. The DNA of the CDR3 is TGTGCCAGCAGCTTGGACTGGCGGGGGGGCCTCCAGACCCAGTACTTC.

This clone came up a few times. The V gene is TRBV6-1, the J gene TRBJ1-2; D not certain. CDR3 size: 13 residues. V lost 3 bases and J 5 bases, leaving 10 bases between the germline ends. Germline-derived CDR1 and CDR2 are MNHNS and SASEGT. The CDR3, as DNA: TGTGCCAGCAGTGATAGGTGGGGTTATGGCTACACCTTC. Encoded protein: CASSDRWGYGYTF.

The chain recombines TRBV5-5 with TRBJ1-2; D is uncertain. V was cut by 1 base and J by 3 bases, with 7 bases left in between. The CDR3 totals 13 residues. In germline, CDR1 is SGHKS, CDR2 YYEKEE (reference sequence). The CDR3 sequence: CASSLFGDYGYTF. The CDR3 DNA is TGTGCCAGCAGCTTGTTTGGGGACTATGGCTACACCTTC.

The chain links TRBV11-2 to TRBJ1-4; no clear D. The CDR3 totals 14 residues. CDR1 SGHAT and CDR2 FQNNGV come from the germline V gene. Trimming shortened V by 5 bases and J by 6 bases, and 13 bases separated the two germline ends. CDR3 DNA: TGTGCCAGCAGCCCTGACGGACTCCATGAAAAACTGTTTTTT. The encoded protein is CASSPDGLHEKLFF.

The chain combines TRBV18 with TRBJ2-6; the D gene is possibly TRBD2 (7 bases). The CDR3 is made up of 18 amino acids. Germline-derived CDR1 and CDR2 are KGHSH and LQKENI. The ends were cut back, 0 bases at V and 0 bases at J, with 12 bases in the middle. The CDR3 nucleotides are TGTGCCAGCTCACCACCCGGGGGGCTGAGCTCTGGGGCCAACGTCCTGACTTTC. Its protein is CASSPPGGLSSGANVLTF.

Judged by abundance, this clone is medium-sized (0.01 to 0.1%). V gene TRBV10-3 combines with J gene TRBJ1-1; the D is unclear. Trimming left V 5 bases short and J 5 bases short, with 12 bases between. The CDR3 is made up of 13 amino acids. Germline-derived CDR1 and CDR2 are ENHRY and SYGVKD. CDR3 loop: CAISLRERTEAFF. DNA for the CDR3: TGTGCCATCAGTCTGCGGGAACGGACTGAAGCTTTCTTT.

This clone was detected a few times. V usage is TRBV18 and J usage is TRBJ2-2, with no clear D. The CDR3 is made up of 14 amino acids. Between the trimmed V and J ends, which lost 2 bases and 4 bases, there was a span of 8 bases. The germline gives CDR1 KGHSH, CDR2 LQKENI. The CDR3 loop reads CASSPKSGTGELFF. CDR3 DNA sequence: TGTGCCAGCTCACCAAAATCGGGCACCGGGGAGCTGTTTTTT.